Listed here are 6 T cell receptor beta chains from one sample, sequenced in a study of identical twins. TCRdb processed the 5' RACE reads anew with MiXCR; each CDR3 protein has one entry. In the table there are 460,000 or so distinct CDR3 sequences, approximately 14% of which are singletons. The data also belong to a second study, concerning yellow fever vaccine responses in identical twins.

Sequenced material: CD4+ T cells sorted from blood. The source is a woman aged 18-29 years in good health.

V gene TRBV18 combines with J gene TRBJ2-5; TRBD1 aligns across 8 bases. The CDR3 loop spans 13 amino acids. CDR1 is KGHSH and CDR2 is LQKENI in the germline V gene. Trimming removed 5 bases from V and 3 bases from J; junction bases left unmatched: 2. CDR3: CASSWTGKETQYF. In nucleotides, the CDR3 is TGTGCCAGCTCATGGACAGGGAAAGAGACCCAGTACTTC.

In this sample, this clonotype turned up a few times. The chain employs TRBV6-6 and TRBJ2-7, with D unclear. CDR1 and CDR2 from the germline V gene are MNHNY and SVGAGI (reference sequence). CDR3 length equals 12 residues. V gave up 6 bases and J gave up 3 bases, with 9 bases separating them. The CDR3 reads CASSQHRYEQYF. In nucleotides, the CDR3 is TGTGCCAGCAGCCAACATCGCTACGAGCAGTACTTC.

This chain joins TRBV6-2 or TRBV6-3 and TRBJ2-2, with TRBD2 identical over 12 bases. This CDR3 comprises 15 residues. Germline CDR1 reads MNHEY; CDR2 reads SVGEGT. Trimming cost V 7 bases and J 4 bases; bases outside gene matches: 4. The CDR3 is CASTRLAGVTGELFF. As DNA, the CDR3 is TGTGCCAGCACCAGACTAGCGGGGGTCACCGGGGAGCTGTTTTTT.

This chain connects TRBV6-1 to TRBJ2-3, with D possibly TRBD2 on 7 matching bases. The V gene's germline CDR1 is MNHNS and CDR2 SASEGT. The CDR3 is made up of 15 amino acids. Trimming shortened V by 1 base and J by 1 base, and 9 bases separated the two germline ends. CDR3 nucleotides: TGTGCCAGCAGTGAAGGGCGGGGGCGCACAGATACGCAGTATTTT. This translates into CASSEGRGRTDTQYF.

The gene calls are TRBV6-2 or TRBV6-3 and TRBJ2-7; 7 bases agree with TRBD1. V shed 5 bases and J 5 bases; nucleotides not matched to a gene: 3. Germline V gene data show CDR1 as MNHEY and CDR2 as SVGEGT. CDR3 length: 12 residues. The chain's CDR3 is CASSNTGDEQYF. The CDR3 DNA is TGTGCCAGCAGTAATACAGGGGACGAGCAGTACTTC.

This chain joins TRBV18 and TRBJ2-7; D is undetermined. Germline values: CDR1 KGHSH, CDR2 LQKENI. The CDR3 consists of 15 residues. V dropped 3 bases and J dropped 7 bases, with 19 bases sitting between them. The CDR3 here is CASSPGRAPSDEQYF. In DNA, the CDR3 is TGTGCCAGCTCACCGGGAAGGGCCCCATCGGATGAGCAGTACTTC.